This entry is about one T cell receptor (beta chain). Its antigen is still unknown. In TCRdb, the reads were re-called with MiXCR into one record per CDR3 protein. The table has approximately 200,000 distinct CDR3 sequences, roughly 27% seen once. This sample is part of a study of T cell repertoires in cytomegalovirus infection. About the research overall: It was the public TCR beta signatures that indicated both CMV infection and matching HLA type.

Study-level results: HLA-C-restricted CMV-specific TCR beta clonotypes prevailed in the ex vivo response. Summed frequency of shared TCR beta families picked out CMV carriers who also had the relevant HLA.

The CDR3 totals 16 residues. The germline V gene has CDR1 MNHNS and CDR2 SASEGT. V dropped 2 bases and J dropped 5; count of bases not matched to a gene: 9. The chain uses TRBV6-1 and TRBJ2-3; 8 nucleotides match TRBD2. The sequence was collected from a human donor in good health (CMV status not recorded). Some clones in this sample may be carry-over from other donors' samples. The sequencing input was PBMCs. CDR3 sequence (DNA): TGTGCCAGCAGTGAATTACTGCGGGGGGAAGTAGATACGCAGTATTTT. Its translation is CASSELLRGEVDTQYF.